This TCR beta chain was found in a study of CD8 T cells in Susac syndrome. Germline V CDR1 and CDR2: SGDLS, YYNGEE. V was shortened by 0 bases and J by 6 bases, with 4 bases between the two germline ends. The CDR3 has 12 residues. RNA amounts of about 0.5 to 1 ug underwent reverse transcription with random hexamers. TCRdb re-derived calls from the immunoSEQ multiplex PCR reads in MiXCR, one entry per CDR3 protein. The sample includes some 96,000 distinct CDR3 sequences, about 95% of them seen just once. In this sample, this clonotype turned up a few times. The TCR was taken from a human donor with Susac syndrome. The chain is built from TRBV9 and TRBJ2-1; D gene uncertain. Input material: CD8+ T cells from PBMCs. Written as DNA, the CDR3 is TGTGCCAGCAGCGTAGGTTCCAATGAGCAGTTCTTC. Translation gives CASSVGSNEQFF.